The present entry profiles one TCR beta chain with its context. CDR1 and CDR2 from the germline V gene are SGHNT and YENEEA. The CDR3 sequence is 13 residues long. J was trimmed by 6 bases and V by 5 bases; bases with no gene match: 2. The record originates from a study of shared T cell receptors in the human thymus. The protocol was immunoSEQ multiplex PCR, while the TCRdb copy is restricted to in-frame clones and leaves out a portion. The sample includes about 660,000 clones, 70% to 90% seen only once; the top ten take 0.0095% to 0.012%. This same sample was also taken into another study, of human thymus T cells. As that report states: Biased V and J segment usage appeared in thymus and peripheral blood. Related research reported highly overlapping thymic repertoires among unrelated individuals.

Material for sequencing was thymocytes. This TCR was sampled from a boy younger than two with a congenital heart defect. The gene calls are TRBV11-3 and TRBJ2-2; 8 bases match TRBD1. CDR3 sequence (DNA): TGTGCCAGCAGCAACAGGGGGGCCGGGGAGCTGTTTTTT. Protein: CASSNRGAGELFF.